This TCR beta chain comes out of a study of post-analysis software for immune sequencing data. On this clonotype itself: What it binds is unknown.

The germline V gene has CDR1 ENHRY and CDR2 SYGVKD. The J segment lost 10 bases and the V segment lost 8 bases, leaving 5 bases of the junction unmatched. CDR3 size: 12 residues. The authors incorporated unique molecular identifiers into the TCR beta cDNA libraries. The T cell input of about 0.9 to 10 million gave a few hundred thousand cDNA molecules. From the PCR reads, TCRdb called clonotypes with MiXCR, one entry per CDR3 protein. Altogether approximately 660,000 distinct CDR3 sequences are present, 59% being singletons, with the ten largest covering over 9%. Overall study results and limits: A handful of TRBV segments were significantly more frequent in patients than in controls. TRBV5-6, TRBV5-1 and TRBV20-1 were among these segments.

The sample consisted of blood. The receptor was isolated from a girl aged 2 to 9 with multiple sclerosis. This chain uses TRBV10-3 with TRBJ2-1; 10 nucleotides align to TRBD1. CDR3 loop: CAIAGTGDEQFF. The CDR3 nucleotides read TGTGCCATCGCAGGGACAGGGGACGAGCAGTTCTTC.